This section outlines one TCR beta chain sequence together with its context. The CDR3 spans 15 residues. Deletions cut 8 bases from V and 4 bases from J, with 18 bases between. The germline V gene has CDR1 SNHLY and CDR2 FYNNEI. The record originates from a study of blood T cell repertoires in COVID-19. In the study overall: From the United States, Italy and Spain came samples of acute and convalescent COVID-19. Sources were T cells, B-cell-depleted T cells, or PBMCs; the material itself was cDNA or gDNA.

Original handling: Nucleated cell counts were estimated from reference gene primer amplification. Method: immunoSEQ multiplex PCR; TCRdb's copy keeps in-frame clones and lacks some. From that table come the V and J calls and clone size; the DNA was used to work out D and trimming. The table has about 370,000 clones, around 91% seen once. The V gene is TRBV2, the J gene TRBJ2-1; the D gene is possibly TRBD2 (6 bases). Source material: peripheral blood. This TCR was recovered from a man younger than 30 with active or convalescent COVID-19. CDR3 sequence (DNA): TGTGCCAGCTCAGGGCGGGGTCGGGCTTACAATGAGCAGTTCTTC. It specifies CASSGRGRAYNEQFF. Supplemented by reference TRBV2 and TRBJ2-1, the full variable domain reads EPEVTQTPSHQVTQMGQEVILRCVPISNHLYFYWYRQILGQKVEFLVSFYNNEISEKSEIFDDQFSVERPDGSNFTLKIRSTKLEDSAMYFCASSGRGRAYNEQFFGPGTRLTVL.